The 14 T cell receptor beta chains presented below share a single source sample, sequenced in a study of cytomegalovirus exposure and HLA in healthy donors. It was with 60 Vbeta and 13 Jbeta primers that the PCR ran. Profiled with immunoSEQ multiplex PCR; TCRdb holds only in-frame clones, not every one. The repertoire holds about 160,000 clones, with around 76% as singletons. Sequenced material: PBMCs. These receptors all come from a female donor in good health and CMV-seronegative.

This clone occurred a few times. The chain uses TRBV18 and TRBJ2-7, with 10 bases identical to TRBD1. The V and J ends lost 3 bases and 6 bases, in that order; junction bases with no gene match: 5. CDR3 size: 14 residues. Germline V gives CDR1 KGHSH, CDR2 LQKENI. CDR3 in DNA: TGTGCCAGCTCACCGATGACAGGGGGCAGCGAGCAGTACTTC. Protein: CASSPMTGGSEQYF. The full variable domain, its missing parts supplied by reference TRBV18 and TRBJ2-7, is NAGVMQNPRHLVRRRGQEARLRCSPMKGHSHVYWYRQLPEEGLKFMVYLQKENIIDESGMPKERFSAEFPKEGPSILRIQQVVRGDSAAYFCASSPMTGGSEQYFGPGTRLTVT.

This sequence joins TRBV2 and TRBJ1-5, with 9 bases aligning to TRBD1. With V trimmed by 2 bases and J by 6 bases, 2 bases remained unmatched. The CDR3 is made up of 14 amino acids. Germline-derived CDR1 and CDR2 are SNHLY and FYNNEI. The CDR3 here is CASSENRGLQPQHF. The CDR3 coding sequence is TGTGCCAGCAGTGAAAACAGGGGGCTTCAGCCCCAGCATTTT.

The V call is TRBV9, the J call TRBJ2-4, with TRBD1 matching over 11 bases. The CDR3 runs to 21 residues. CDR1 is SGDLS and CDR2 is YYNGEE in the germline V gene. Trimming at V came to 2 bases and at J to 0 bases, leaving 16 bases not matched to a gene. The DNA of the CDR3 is TGTGCCAGCAGCGTTGGTCACACGGGACAGGGGGATGAAAGAGCCAAAAACATTCAGTACTTC. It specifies CASSVGHTGQGDERAKNIQYF.

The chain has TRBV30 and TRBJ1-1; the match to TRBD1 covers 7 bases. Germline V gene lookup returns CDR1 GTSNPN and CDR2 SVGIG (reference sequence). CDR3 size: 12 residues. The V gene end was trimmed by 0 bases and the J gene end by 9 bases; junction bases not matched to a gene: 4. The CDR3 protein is CAWSVQGSKAFF. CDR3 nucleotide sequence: TGTGCCTGGAGTGTACAGGGGAGCAAAGCTTTCTTT.

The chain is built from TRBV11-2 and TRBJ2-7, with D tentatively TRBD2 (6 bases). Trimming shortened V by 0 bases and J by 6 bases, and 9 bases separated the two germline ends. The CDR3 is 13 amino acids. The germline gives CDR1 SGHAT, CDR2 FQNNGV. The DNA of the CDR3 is TGTGCCAGCAGCTTAGAGAGGGGAGGCGAGCAGTACTTC. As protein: CASSLERGGEQYF.

The CDR3 sequence: CATNRGSTDTQYF. Written as DNA, the CDR3 is TGTGCTACTAACCGCGGTAGCACAGATACGCAGTATTTT. The rearrangement links TRBV19 to TRBJ2-3; D unclear. Looked up from germline, CDR1 is LNHDA and CDR2 is SQIVND (reference sequence). The CDR3 consists of 13 residues.

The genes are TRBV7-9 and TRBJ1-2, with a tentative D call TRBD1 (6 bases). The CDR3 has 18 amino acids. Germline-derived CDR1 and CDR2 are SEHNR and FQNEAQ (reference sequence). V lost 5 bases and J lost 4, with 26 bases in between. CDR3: CASSRFSGGLELSYGYTF. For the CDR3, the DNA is TGTGCCAGCAGCCGCTTCTCGGGGGGCCTGGAGCTCAGCTATGGCTACACCTTC.

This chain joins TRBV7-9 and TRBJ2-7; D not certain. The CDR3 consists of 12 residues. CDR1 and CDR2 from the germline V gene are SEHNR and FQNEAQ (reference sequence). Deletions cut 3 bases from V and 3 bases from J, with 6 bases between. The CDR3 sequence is CASSLSRYEQYF. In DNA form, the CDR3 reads TGTGCCAGCAGCTTGAGCCGCTACGAGCAGTACTTC. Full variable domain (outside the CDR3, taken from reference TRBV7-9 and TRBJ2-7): DTGVSQNPRHKITKRGQNVTFRCDPISEHNRLYWYRQTLGQGPEFLTYFQNEAQLEKSRLLSDRFSAERPKGSFSTLEIQRTEQGDSAMYLCASSLSRYEQYFGPGTRLTVT.

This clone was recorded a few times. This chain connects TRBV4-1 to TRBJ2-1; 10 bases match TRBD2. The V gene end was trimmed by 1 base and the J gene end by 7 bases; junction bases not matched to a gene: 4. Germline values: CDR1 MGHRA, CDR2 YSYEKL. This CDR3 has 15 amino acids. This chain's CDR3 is CASSQAPSGSNEQFF. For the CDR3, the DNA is TGCGCCAGCAGCCAAGCCCCTAGCGGGAGTAATGAGCAGTTCTTC.

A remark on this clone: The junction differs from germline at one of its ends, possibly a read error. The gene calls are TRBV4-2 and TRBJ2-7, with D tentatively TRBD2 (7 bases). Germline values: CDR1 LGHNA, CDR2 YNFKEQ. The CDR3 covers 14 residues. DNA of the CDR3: TGTGCCGGCAGCCAAGACAGGACTAGCTACGAGCAGTACTTC. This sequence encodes CAGSQDRTSYEQYF.

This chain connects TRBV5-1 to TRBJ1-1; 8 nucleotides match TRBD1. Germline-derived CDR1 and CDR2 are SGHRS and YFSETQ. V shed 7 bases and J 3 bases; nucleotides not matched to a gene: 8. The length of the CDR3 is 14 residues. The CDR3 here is CASARQGWDTEAFF. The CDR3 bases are TGCGCCAGCGCAAGACAGGGGTGGGACACTGAAGCTTTCTTT.

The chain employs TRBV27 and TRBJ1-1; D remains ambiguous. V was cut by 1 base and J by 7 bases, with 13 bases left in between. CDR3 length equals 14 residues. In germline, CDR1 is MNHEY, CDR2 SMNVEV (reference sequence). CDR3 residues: CASSLFIGEYEAFF. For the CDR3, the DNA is TGTGCCAGCAGTTTATTTATTGGGGAGTATGAAGCTTTCTTT.

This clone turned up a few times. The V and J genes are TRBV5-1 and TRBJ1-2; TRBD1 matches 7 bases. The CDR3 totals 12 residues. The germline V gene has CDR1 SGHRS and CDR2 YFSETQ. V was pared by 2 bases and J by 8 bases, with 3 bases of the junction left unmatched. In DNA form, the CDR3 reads TGCGCCAGCAGCTTTACAGGGGAAGGCTACACCTTC. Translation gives CASSFTGEGYTF.

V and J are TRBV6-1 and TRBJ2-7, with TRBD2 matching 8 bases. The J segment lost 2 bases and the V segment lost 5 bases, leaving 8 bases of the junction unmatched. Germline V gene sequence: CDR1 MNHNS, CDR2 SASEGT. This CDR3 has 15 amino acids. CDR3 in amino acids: CASSPLSGTPYEQYF. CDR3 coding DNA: TGTGCCAGCAGTCCCCTTAGCGGGACCCCCTACGAGCAGTACTTC.